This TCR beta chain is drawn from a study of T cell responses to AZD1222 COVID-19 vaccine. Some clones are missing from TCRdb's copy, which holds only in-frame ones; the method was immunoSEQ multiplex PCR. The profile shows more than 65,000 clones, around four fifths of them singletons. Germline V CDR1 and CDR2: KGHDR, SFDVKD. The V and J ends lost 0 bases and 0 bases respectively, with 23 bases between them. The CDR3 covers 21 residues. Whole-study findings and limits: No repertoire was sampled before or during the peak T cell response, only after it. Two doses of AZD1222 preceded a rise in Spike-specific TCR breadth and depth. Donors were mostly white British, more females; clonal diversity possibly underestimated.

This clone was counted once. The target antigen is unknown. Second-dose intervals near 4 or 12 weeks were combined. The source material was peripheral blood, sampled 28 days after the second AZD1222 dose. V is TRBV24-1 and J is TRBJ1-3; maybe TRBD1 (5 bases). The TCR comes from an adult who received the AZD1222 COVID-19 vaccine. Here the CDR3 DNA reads TGTGCCACCAGTGATTTGAGGGTTAAGGGGCCGGACTTGGACTCTGGAAACACCATATATTTT. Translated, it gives CATSDLRVKGPDLDSGNTIYF.